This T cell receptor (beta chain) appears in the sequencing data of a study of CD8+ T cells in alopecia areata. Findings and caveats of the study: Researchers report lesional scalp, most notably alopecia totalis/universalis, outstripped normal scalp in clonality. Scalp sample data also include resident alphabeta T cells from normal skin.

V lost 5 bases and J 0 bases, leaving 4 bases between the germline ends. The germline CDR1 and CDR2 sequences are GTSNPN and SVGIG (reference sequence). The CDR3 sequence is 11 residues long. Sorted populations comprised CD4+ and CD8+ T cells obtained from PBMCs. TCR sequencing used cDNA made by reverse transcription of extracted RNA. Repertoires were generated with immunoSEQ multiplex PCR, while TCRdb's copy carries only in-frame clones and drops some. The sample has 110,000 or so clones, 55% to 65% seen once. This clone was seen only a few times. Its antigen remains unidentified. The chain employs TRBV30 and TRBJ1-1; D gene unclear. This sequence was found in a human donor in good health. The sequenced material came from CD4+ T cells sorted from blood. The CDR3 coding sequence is TGTGCCTGGGGACTGAACACTGAAGCTTTCTTT. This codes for CAWGLNTEAFF.